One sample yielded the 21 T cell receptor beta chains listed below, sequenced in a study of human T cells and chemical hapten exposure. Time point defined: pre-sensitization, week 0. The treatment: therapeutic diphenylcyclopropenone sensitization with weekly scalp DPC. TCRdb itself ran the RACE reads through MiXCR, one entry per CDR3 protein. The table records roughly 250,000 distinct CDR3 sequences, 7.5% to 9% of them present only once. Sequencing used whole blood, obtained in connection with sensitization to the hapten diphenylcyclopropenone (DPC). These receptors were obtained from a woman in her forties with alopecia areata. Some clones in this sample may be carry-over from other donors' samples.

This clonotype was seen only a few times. CDR3 nucleotides: TGTGCCAGCAACTTTCTGCAGGGCGATGAGCAGTTCTTC. This gives the protein CASNFLQGDEQFF. The rearrangement joins TRBV7-9 to TRBJ2-1; D may be TRBD1 (5 bases). The ends were cut back, 7 bases at V and 8 bases at J, with 15 bases in the middle. This CDR3 is 13 amino acids long. The germline CDR1 and CDR2 sequences are SEHNR and FQNEAQ (reference sequence).

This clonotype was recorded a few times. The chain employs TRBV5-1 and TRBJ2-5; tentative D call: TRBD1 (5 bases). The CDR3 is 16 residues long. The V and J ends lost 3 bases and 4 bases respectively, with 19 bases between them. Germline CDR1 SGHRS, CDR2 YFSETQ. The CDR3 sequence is CASSSEQGTHGETQYF. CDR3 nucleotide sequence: TGCGCCAGCAGCTCGGAGCAGGGTACCCACGGAGAGACCCAGTACTTC.

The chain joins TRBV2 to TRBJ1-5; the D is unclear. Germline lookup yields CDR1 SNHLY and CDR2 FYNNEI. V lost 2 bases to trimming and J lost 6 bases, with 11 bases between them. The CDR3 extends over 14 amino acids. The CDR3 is CASSEFRQAQPQHF. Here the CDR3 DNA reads TGTGCCAGCAGTGAATTTCGGCAGGCTCAGCCCCAGCATTTT.

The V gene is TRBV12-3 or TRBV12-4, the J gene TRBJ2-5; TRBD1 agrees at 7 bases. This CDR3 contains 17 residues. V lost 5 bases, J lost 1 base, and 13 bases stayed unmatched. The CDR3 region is CASSRAGTANGQETQYF. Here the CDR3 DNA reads TGTGCCAGCAGTAGAGCCGGGACAGCAAATGGCCAAGAGACCCAGTACTTC.

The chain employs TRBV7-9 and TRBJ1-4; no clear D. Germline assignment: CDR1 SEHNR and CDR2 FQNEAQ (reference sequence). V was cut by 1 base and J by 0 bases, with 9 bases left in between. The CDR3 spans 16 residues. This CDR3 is CASSLGMVSTNEKLFF. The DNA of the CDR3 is TGTGCCAGCAGCTTAGGAATGGTCTCAACTAATGAAAAACTGTTTTTT. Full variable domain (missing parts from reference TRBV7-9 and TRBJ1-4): DTGVSQNPRHKITKRGQNVTFRCDPISEHNRLYWYRQTLGQGPEFLTYFQNEAQLEKSRLLSDRFSAERPKGSFSTLEIQRTEQGDSAMYLCASSLGMVSTNEKLFFGSGTQLSVL.

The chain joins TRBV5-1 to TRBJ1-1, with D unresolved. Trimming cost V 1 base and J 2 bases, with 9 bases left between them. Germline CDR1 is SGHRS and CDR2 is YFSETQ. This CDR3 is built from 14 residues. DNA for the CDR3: TGCGCCAGCAGCTTGCTCAGCTATAACACTGAAGCTTTCTTT. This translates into CASSLLSYNTEAFF.

In DNA, the CDR3 is TGTGCCAGCAGTTTCGGCATCTCGGGCACTGAAGCTTTCTTT. This sequence encodes CASSFGISGTEAFF. This chain connects TRBV12-3 or TRBV12-4 to TRBJ1-1; no clear D gene. Trimming removed 3 bases from V and 4 bases from J, with 12 bases in between. The CDR3 has 14 residues.

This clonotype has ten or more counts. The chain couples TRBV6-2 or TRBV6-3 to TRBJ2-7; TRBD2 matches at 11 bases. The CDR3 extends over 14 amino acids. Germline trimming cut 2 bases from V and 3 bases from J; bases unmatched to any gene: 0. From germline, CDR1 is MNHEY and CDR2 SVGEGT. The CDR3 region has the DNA TGTGCCAGCAGTTACGGGACTAGCGGCTACGAGCAGTACTTC. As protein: CASSYGTSGYEQYF.

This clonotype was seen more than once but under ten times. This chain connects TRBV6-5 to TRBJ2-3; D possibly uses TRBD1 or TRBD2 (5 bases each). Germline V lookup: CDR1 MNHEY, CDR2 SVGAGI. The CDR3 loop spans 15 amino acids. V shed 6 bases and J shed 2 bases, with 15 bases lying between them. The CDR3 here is CASRAIGGYTDTQYF. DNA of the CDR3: TGTGCCAGCAGGGCGATTGGGGGATACACAGATACGCAGTATTTT.

CDR3 in amino acids: CASSFRQGARAEAFF. The DNA of the CDR3 is TGTGCCAGCAGCTTTCGACAGGGGGCTAGGGCTGAAGCTTTCTTT. The rearrangement joins TRBV7-9 to TRBJ1-1; 10 nucleotides align to TRBD1. From germline, CDR1 is SEHNR and CDR2 FQNEAQ (reference sequence). The ends lost 3 bases at V and 6 bases at J; junction bases unmatched: 7. The length of the CDR3 is 15 residues.

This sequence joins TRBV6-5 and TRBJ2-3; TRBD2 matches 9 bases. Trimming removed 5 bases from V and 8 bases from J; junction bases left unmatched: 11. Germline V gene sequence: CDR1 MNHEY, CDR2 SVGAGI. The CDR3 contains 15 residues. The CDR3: CASSPRASGAGTQYF. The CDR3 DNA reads TGTGCCAGCAGTCCCCGGGCTAGCGGGGCAGGTACGCAGTATTTT.

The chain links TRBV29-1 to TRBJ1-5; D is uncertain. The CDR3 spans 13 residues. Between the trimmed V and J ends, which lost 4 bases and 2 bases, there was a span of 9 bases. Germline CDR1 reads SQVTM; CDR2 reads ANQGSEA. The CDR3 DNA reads TGCAGCGTTGCTGACGGTGGCAATCAGCCCCAGCATTTT. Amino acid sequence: CSVADGGNQPQHF.

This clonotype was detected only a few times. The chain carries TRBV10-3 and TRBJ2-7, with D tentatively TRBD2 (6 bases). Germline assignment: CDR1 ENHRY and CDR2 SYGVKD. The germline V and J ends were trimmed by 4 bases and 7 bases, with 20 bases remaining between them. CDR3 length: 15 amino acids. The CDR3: CAISAAADKAGEQYF. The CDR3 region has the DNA TGTGCCATCAGTGCCGCGGCCGATAAGGCGGGGGAGCAGTACTTC.

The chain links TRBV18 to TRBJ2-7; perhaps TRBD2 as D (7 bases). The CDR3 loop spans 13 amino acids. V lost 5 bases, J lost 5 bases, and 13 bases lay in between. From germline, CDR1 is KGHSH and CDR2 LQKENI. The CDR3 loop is CASSTQGRDEQYF. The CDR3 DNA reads TGTGCCAGCTCAACCCAGGGGAGGGACGAGCAGTACTTC.

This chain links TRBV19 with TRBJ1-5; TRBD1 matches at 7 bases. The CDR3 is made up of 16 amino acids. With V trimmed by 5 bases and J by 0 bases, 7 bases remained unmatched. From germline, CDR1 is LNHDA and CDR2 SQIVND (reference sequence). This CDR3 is CASSAGQPYSNQPQHF. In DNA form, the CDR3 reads TGTGCCAGTAGTGCGGGACAGCCTTATAGCAATCAGCCCCAGCATTTT.

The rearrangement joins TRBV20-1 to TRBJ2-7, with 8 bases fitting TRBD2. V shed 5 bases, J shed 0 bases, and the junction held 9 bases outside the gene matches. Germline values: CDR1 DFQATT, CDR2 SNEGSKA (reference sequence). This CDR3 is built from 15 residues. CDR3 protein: CSAPELAVLSYEQYF. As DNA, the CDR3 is TGCAGTGCTCCGGAACTAGCGGTACTCTCCTACGAGCAGTACTTC.

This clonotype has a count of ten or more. The CDR3 reads CASSSRQGVGEQYF. The CDR3 DNA reads as TGTGCCAGCAGTTCCCGACAGGGGGTCGGCGAGCAGTACTTC. The chain joins TRBV6-2 or TRBV6-3 to TRBJ2-7, with 9 bases identical to TRBD1. This CDR3 is built from 14 residues. CDR1 and CDR2 (germline): MNHEY, SVGEGT. With 4 bases clipped from V and 6 bases from J, the junction kept 7 bases outside the gene matches.

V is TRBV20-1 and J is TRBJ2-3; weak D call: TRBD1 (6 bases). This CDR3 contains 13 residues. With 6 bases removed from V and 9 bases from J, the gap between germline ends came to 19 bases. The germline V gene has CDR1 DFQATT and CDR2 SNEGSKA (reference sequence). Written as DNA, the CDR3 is TGCAGTGCCGTACAGGGTCTCGGCGGCACGCAGTATTTT. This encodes CSAVQGLGGTQYF.

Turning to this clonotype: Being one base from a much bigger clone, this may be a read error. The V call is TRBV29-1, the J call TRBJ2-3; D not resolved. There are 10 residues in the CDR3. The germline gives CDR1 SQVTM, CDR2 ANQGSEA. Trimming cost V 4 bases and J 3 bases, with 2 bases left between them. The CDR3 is CSVVTDTQYF. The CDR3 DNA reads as TGCAGCGTTGTGACAGATACGCAGTATTTT.

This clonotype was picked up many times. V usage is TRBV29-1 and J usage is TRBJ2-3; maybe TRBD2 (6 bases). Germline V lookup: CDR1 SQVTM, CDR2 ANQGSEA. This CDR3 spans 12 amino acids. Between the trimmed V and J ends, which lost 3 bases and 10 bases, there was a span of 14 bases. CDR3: CSVEMGGGPQYF. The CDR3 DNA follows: TGCAGCGTTGAGATGGGGGGAGGTCCGCAGTATTTT.

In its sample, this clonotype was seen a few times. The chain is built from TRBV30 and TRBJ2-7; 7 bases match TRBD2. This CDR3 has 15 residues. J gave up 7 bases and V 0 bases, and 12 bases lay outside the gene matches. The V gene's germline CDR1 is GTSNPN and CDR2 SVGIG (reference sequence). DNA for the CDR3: TGTGCCTGGAGTGTAACTGGAGCGGGACCTAAGGAGCAGTACTTC. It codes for CAWSVTGAGPKEQYF.